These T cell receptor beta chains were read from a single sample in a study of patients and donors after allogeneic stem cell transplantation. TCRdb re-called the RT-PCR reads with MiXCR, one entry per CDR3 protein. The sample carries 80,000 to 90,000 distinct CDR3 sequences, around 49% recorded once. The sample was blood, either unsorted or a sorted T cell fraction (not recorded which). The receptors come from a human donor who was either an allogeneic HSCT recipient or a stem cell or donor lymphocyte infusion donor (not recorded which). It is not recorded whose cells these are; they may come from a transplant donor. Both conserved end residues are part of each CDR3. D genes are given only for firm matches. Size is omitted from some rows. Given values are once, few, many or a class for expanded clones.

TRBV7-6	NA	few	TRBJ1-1	TGTGCCAGCAGCCCAGGGTTACTGAACACTGAAGCTTTCTTT	CASSPGLLNTEAFF
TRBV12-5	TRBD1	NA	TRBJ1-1	TGTGCTAGTGGCACGGGACAGGAAGCTTTCTTT	CASGTGQEAFF
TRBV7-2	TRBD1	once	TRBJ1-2	TGTGCCAGCAGCCCCGGGACAGCCTATGGCTACACCTTC	CASSPGTAYGYTF
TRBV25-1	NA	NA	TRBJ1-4	TGTGCCAGCAGTGAATTGGCGGGACGAAAACTGTTTTTT	CASSELAGRKLFF
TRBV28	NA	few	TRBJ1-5	TGTGCCAGCAGGAGAGGAGAATATAGCAATCAGCCCCAGCATTTT	CASRRGEYSNQPQHF
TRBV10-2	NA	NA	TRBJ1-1	TGCGCCAGCAGGGTGGACACTGAAGCTTTCTTT	CASRVDTEAFF
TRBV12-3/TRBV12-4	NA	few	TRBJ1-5	TGTGCCAGCAGTTTAGGGACAGCGATGGGCAATCAGCCCCAGCATTTT	CASSLGTAMGNQPQHF
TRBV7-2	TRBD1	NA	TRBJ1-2	TGTGCCAGCAGCCTCAGGGGGCAGTTAGTGGACTATGGCTACACCTTC	CASSLRGQLVDYGYTF
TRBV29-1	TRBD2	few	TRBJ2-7	TGCAGCGTTGAGGTGGCGGGAGACTACGAGCAGTACTTC	CSVEVAGDYEQYF
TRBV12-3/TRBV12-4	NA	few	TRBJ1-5	TGTGCCAGCAGTTTAGGGGGGCTGGGGGATCAGCCCCAGCATTTT	CASSLGGLGDQPQHF
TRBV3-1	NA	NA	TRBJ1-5	TGTGCCAGCAGCCAGGGTTTGTCTTTCAGCAATCAGCCCCAGCATTTT	CASSQGLSFSNQPQHF
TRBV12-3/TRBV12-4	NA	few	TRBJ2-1	TGTGCCAGCAGTTTAGGGGACTTCGTCTATGAGCAGTTCTTC	CASSLGDFVYEQFF
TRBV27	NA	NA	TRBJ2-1	TGTGCCAGCAGCTATCTAGGATCCTACAATGAGCAGTTCTTC	CASSYLGSYNEQFF
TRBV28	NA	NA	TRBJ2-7	TGTGCCAGCAGTTCTCGAGTGGCCCACTACGAGCAGTACTTC	CASSSRVAHYEQYF